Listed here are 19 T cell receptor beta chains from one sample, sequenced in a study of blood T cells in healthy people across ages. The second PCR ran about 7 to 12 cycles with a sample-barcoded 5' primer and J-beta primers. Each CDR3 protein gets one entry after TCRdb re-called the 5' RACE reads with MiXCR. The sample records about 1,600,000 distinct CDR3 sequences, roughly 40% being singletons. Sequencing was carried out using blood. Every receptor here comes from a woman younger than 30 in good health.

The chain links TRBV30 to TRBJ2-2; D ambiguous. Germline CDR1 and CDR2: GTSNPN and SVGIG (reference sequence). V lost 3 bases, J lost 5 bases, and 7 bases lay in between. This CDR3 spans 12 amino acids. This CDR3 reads CAWSVPTGELFF. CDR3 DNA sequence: TGTGCCTGGAGCGTTCCGACCGGGGAGCTGTTTTTT.

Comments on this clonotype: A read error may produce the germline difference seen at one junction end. CDR3 DNA: TGTGCCAGTAGTTCGAGCGTGCAAGAGACCCAGTACTTC. Its protein is CASSSSVQETQYF. The chain recombines TRBV28 with TRBJ2-5; unclear D gene. The CDR3 consists of 13 residues. CDR1 and CDR2 (germline): MDHEN, SYDVKM.

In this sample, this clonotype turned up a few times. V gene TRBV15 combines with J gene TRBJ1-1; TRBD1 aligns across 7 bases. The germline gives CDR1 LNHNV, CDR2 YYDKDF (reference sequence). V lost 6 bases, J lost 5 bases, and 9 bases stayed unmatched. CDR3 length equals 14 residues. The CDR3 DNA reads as TGTGCCACCAGTGATGACAGGGTTGAAACTGAAGCTTTCTTT. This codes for CATSDDRVETEAFF.

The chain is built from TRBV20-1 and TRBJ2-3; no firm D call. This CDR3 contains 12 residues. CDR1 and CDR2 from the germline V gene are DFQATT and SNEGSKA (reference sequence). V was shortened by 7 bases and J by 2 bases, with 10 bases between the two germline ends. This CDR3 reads CSVDKYTDTQYF. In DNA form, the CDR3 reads TGCAGTGTTGACAAATACACAGATACGCAGTATTTT.

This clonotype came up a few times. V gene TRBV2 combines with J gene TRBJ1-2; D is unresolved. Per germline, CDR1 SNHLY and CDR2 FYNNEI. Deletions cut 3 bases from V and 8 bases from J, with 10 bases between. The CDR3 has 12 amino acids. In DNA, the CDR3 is TGTGCCAGCAGTGATGGGTCCGGGGGCTACACCTTC. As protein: CASSDGSGGYTF.

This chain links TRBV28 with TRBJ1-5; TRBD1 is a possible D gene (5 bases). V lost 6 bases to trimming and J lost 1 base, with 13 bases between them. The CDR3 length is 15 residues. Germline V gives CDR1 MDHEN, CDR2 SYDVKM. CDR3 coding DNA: TGTGCCAGCAGGTACTTTAGGGACAGCAATCAGCCCCAGCATTTT. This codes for CASRYFRDSNQPQHF.

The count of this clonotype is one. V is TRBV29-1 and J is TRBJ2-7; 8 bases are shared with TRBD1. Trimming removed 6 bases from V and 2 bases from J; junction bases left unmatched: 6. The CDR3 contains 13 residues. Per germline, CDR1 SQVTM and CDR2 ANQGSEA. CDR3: CSVDGQGPYEQYF. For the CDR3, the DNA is TGCAGCGTGGACGGACAGGGACCCTACGAGCAGTACTTC.

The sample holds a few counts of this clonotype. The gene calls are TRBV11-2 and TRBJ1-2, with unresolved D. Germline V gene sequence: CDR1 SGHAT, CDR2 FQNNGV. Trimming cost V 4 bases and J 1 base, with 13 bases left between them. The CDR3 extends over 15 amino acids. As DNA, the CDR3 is TGTGCCAGCAGCTCCGATCCCGGGGTTAACTATGGCTACACCTTC. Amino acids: CASSSDPGVNYGYTF.

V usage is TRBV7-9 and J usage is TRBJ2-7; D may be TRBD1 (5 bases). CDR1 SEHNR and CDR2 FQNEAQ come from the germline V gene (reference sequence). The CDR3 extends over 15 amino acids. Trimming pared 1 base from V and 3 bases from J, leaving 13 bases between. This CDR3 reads CASSLVQGRYYEQYF. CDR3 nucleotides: TGTGCCAGCAGCTTAGTTCAGGGCCGATACTACGAGCAGTACTTC.

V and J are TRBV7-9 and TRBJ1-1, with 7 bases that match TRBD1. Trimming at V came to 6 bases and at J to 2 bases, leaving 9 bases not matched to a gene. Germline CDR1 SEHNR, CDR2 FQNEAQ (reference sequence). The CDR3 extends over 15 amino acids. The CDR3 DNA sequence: TGTGCCAGCAGACCTATGGGACAGATTAACACTGAAGCTTTCTTT. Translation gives CASRPMGQINTEAFF.

CDR3 in DNA: TGTGCCACCAGCAGAGATTGGATGACGGGACTAGGCTACAATGAGCAGTACTTC. Protein: CATSRDWMTGLGYNEQYF. This rearrangement joins TRBV15 to TRBJ2-7; 8 bases fit TRBD2. The CDR3 extends over 18 amino acids. V lost 0 bases, J lost 7 bases, and 17 bases stayed unmatched. Germline-derived CDR1 and CDR2 are LNHNV and YYDKDF (reference sequence).

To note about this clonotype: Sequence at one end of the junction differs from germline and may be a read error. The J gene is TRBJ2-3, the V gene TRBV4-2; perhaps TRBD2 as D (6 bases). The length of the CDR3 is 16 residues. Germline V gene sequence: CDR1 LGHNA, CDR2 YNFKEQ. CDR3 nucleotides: TGTGCCAGCAGCCAAGAGACGGGGGATGGCACAGGTACGCAGTATTTT. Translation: CASSQETGDGTGTQYF.

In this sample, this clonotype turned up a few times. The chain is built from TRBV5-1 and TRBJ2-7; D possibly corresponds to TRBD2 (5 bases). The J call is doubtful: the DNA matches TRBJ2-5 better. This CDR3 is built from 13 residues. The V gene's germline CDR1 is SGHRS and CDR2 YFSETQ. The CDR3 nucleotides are TGCGCCAGCAGCATATACGGAGGAGAGACCCAGTACTTC. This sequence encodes CASSIYGGETQYF.

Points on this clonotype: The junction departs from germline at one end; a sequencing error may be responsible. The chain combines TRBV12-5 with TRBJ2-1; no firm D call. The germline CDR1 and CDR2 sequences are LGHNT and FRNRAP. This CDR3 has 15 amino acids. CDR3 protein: CASGYGSPTYNDQFF. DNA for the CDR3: TGTGCTAGTGGTTACGGTAGCCCAACCTACAATGATCAGTTCTTC.

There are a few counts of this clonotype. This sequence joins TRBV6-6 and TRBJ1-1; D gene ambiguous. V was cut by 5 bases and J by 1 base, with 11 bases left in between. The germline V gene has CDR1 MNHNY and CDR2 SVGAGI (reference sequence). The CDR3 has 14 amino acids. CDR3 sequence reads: CASSPPVPNTEAFF. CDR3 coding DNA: TGTGCCAGCAGTCCCCCCGTCCCGAACACTGAAGCTTTCTTT.

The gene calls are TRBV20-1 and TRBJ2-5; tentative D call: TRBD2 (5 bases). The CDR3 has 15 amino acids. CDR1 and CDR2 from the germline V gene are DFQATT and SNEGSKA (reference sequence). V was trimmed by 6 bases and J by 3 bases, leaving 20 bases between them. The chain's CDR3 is CSASHWVDSEETQYF. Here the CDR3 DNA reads TGCAGTGCCTCCCACTGGGTGGACTCGGAAGAGACCCAGTACTTC.

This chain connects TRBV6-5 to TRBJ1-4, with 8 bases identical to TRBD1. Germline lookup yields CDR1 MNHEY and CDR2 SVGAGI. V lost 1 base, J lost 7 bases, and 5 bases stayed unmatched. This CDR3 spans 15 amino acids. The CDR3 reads CASSYFAGGSEKLFF. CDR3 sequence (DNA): TGTGCCAGCAGTTACTTTGCAGGGGGCTCTGAAAAACTGTTTTTT.

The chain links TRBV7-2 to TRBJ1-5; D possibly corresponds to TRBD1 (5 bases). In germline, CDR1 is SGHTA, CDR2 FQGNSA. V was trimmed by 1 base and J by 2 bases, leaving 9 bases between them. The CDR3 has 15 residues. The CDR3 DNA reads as TGTGCCAGCAGCTTAGGACAGTCCGGCAATCAGCCCCAGCATTTT. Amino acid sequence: CASSLGQSGNQPQHF.

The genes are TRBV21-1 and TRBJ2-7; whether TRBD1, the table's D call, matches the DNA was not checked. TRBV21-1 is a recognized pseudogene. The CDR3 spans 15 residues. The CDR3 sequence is CASSPPTVSSYEQYF. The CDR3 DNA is TGTGCCAGCAGCCCACCGACAGTAAGCTCCTACGAGCAGTACTTC.